This record covers a single T cell receptor (beta chain). Assay: immunoSEQ multiplex PCR; the TCRdb copy retains only in-frame clones and omits some. This table holds roughly 130,000 clones, 80% to 95% found once. The V end lost 4 bases, the J end lost 2 bases, and 15 bases lay between the germline ends. The CDR3 is 16 residues long. CDR1 is MGHDK, CDR2 SYGVNS, per germline. These data belong to a study of T cell responses to AZD1222 COVID-19 vaccine. Sequenced material: peripheral blood, taken on day 0 of AZD1222 vaccination. The rearrangement uses TRBV25-1 and TRBJ1-5; perhaps TRBD1 as D (5 bases). The TCR comes from an adult in good health. This CDR3 reads CASSAGPGRGNQPQHF. CDR3 coding DNA: TGTGCCAGCAGTGCAGGGCCGGGACGGGGCAATCAGCCCCAGCATTTT.